This TCR beta chain is from a study of response to subunit inactivated influenza vaccine. Findings of the study overall: Researchers suggested that each seasonal influenza vaccination recruits few new T cells.

TCRdb ran MiXCR on the RT-PCR reads and lists one entry per CDR3 protein. Of fewer than 250,000 distinct CDR3 sequences in the sample, around 15% were seen once. The CDR3 totals 14 residues. CDR1 MGHDK and CDR2 SYGVNS come from the germline V gene. The V end was cut by 6 bases, the J end by 1 base, with 13 bases between. This clonotype showed up just a few times. Antigen specificity is unknown. This chain uses TRBV25-1 with TRBJ2-7; D is unresolved. The receptor was isolated from a man aged 45 to 65 who received an inactivated influenza vaccine. The material sequenced was CD8+ T cells sorted from PBMCs, taken less than 6 days after vaccination. The CDR3 loop reads CASSGLGKSYEQYF. The CDR3 region has the DNA TGTGCCAGCAGCGGCCTAGGAAAGTCCTACGAGCAGTACTTC.